The TCR beta chain under discussion was sequenced for a study of blood T cells in healthy people across ages (dated by TCRdb to 2015 to 2017). Study-wide context: In model experiments, roughly one uniquely barcoded TCR beta cDNA molecule per two T cells was captured by template switching. Donors were grouped into four age groups: young (average roughly 15 years), middle-aged (39), aged (approximately 67) and long-lived (about 89). Using the same blood draw, the study looked at two additional independent replicas of 1 million unique cDNA reads for two donors, one aged 18 to 29 and the other aged 80 or older. Donors of different ages were randomly distributed across sequencing lanes to avoid experimental bias. To track age-related changes in TCR beta repertoire diversity, the study relied on deep sequencing normalized with unique cDNA molecular identifiers. Results the study describes overall, beyond this receptor: A strong correlation was found between observed TCR beta diversity and the percentage of naive T cells measured by flow cytometry. Estimates of total diversity based on one million sequenced T cells were regarded as lower bounds and as underestimates. Because profiling used bulk unsorted PBMCs, naive and antigen-experienced compartments could not be compared conclusively. Donor CMV infection status was unknown, potentially confounding age-related changes in expanded clonotypes. As age increased, observed TCR beta diversity per million T cells dropped in a roughly linear way, and a significant reduction was already evident by age 40. Compared with the aged group, the long-lived group had more naive CD4+ T cells, fewer expanded clones and increased TCR diversity, suggesting age selection.

Worth noting for this clonotype: There is no known antigen for this receptor. Per-nucleotide qualities are absent, and no much larger clonotype sits a single base away.

Donors were 40 or so systemically healthy Caucasian individuals from Russia aged 6 to 90 years. Approximately 9.3 milliliters of peripheral blood were drawn from each donor into EDTA-treated Vacutainer tubes. Ficoll-Paque density-gradient centrifugation was used to isolate PBMCs, with at least 6.5 million per sample. Total RNA was extracted from PBMCs with Trizol reagent, with at least 5.5 micrograms obtained per sample. Naive CD45RAhigh/CD27high T cell percentages were measured by flow cytometry on a PBMC aliquot from every donor. Library generation was performed with 5' RACE. TCRdb lists the instrument as Illumina HiSeq 2500. A second about 7 to 11 cycle PCR used a sample-barcoded 5' primer and a J-beta primer mix. A unique molecular identifier was introduced onto each TCR beta cDNA molecule by a template-switch 5' adaptor carrying 12 random nucleotides. Each sample yielded at least 2.5 million CDR3-containing paired-end reads. The Mint cDNA synthesis kit, primed by a TRBC-specific oligonucleotide, was used to synthesize first-strand cDNA from all RNA. All cDNA was treated with uracil-DNA glycosylase and then went through a first 18-cycle PCR with the universal primers M1SS and BC2_uni_R. As for the original processing: Each sample was normalized by randomly selecting 1 million high-quality reads, each carrying a distinct molecular identifier. Instead of being binned into consensus sequences, reads with shared molecular identifiers were discarded. MiTCR, run with a Q25 quality threshold and the strictest error-elimination algorithm, handled CDR3 identification, clonotype clustering and error correction. A nonparametric unseen species model using Euler transformation provided a lower-bound estimate of total TCR beta diversity. TCRdb ran its own pipeline on the public reads, namely fastp trimming at Q25 and MiXCR clone calling, and kept in-frame beta chains. Rows merge per CDR3 protein into single entries with the most common DNA and genes. Here the V and J calls rest on TCRdb's processing, not on the authors' analysis. Within this sample are about 1,500,000 distinct CDR3 sequences, with roughly 27% of them counted one time only. The ten largest clonotypes hold approximately 7.7% of the sample.

CDR1 SGHTA and CDR2 FQGNSA are derived from the germline V gene. Counted from cysteine to phenylalanine, this CDR3 has 16 amino acids. Only the CDR3 DNA stays, 48 bases, in frame from base 1. The sequence links TRBV7-2 to TRBJ2-4; the D gene is perhaps TRBD1 or TRBD2, as each covers 6 bases. The J call may be mistaken, given a closer DNA end match to TRBJ2-7. The sample consisted of blood. This TCR was recovered from a woman in her 30s in good health. The DNA sequence is given as TGTGCCAGCAGCTTAGCCGGCGTGCGCGGGACACACGAGCAGTACTTC. It specifies CASSLAGVRGTHEQYF.